The rows below give T cell receptor beta chains drawn from one sample of a study of blood T cell repertoires in COVID-19. TCRdb's copy holds only in-frame clones and misses some; the assay was immunoSEQ multiplex PCR. This table has about 190,000 clones, about 82% appearing once. The sequencing input was peripheral blood. These receptors were obtained from a woman in her twenties or thirties with acute or convalescent COVID-19. Both conserved end residues are part of each CDR3. Each record gives: CDR3 DNA, CDR3 protein, J gene, D gene, V gene. The D gene is left open where the match is weak.

TGTGCCTGGAGTGTGCTCGACAGGTCAGAGACCCAGTACTTC	CAWSVLDRSETQYF	TRBJ2-5	-	TRBV30
TGTGCCAGCAGCCTTATTTCGTACAATGAGCAGTTCTTC	CASSLISYNEQFF	TRBJ2-1	-	TRBV5-4
TGTGCCAGCAGCTTAGGGGCCCTAGCGATCGTGTTTGACACCGGGGAGCTGTTTTTT	CASSLGALAIVFDTGELFF	TRBJ2-2	-	TRBV7-2
TGTGCCAGCAGCTTAGGGCGGTTTAATGAAAAACTGTTTTTT	CASSLGRFNEKLFF	TRBJ1-4	-	TRBV7-8
TGTGCCTGGAGTAGGGGGTTCGGGGAGCTGTTTTTT	CAWSRGFGELFF	TRBJ2-2	-	TRBV30
TGTGCCAGCAGCCTCCCGGGACAGGGGAGCGAAAAACTGTTTTTT	CASSLPGQGSEKLFF	TRBJ1-4	TRBD1	TRBV5-4
TGTGCCAGCAACGACAGGGAGCTTGGCGGCTACACCTTC	CASNDRELGGYTF	TRBJ1-2	TRBD1	TRBV6-5
TGCGCCAGCAAAACAGGTCCACAAGGGGAAAAACTGTTTTTT	CASKTGPQGEKLFF	TRBJ1-4	-	TRBV5-1
TGTGCCAGCAGCCGGAGGACAGGGGGACGGTGGTATGGCTACACCTTC	CASSRRTGGRWYGYTF	TRBJ1-2	TRBD1	TRBV27
TGCGCCAGTAAACGGGACAGGGGCAACACCATATATTTT	CASKRDRGNTIYF	TRBJ1-3	TRBD1	TRBV5-1
TGTGCCAGTAGTATCTGGGGAGGGAACACTGAAGCTTTCTTT	CASSIWGGNTEAFF	TRBJ1-1	-	TRBV19
TGTGCCAGCAGTGAATATGGAGGGTCCCAGGTATGTCAGCCCCAGCATTTT	CASSEYGGSQVCQPQHF	TRBJ1-5	-	TRBV25-1
TGTGCCAGCAGCCCCTTTTCTAGCGGGGGGGCGGGAAATGAGCAGTTCTTC	CASSPFSSGGAGNEQFF	TRBJ2-1	TRBD2	TRBV3-1/TRBV3-2
TGTGCCTGGAGTGAACAGGACTATGGCTACACCTTC	CAWSEQDYGYTF	TRBJ1-2	-	TRBV30
TGTGCCAGCAGTGAGACAGCCTCTGGAAACACCATATATTTT	CASSETASGNTIYF	TRBJ1-3	-	TRBV2
TGTGCCAGCAGCCAAGGGGAGGGAAGCCAGCATTTT	CASSQGEGSQHF	TRBJ1-5	-	TRBV9
TGCAGTGCCCTTCTCTACGAGCAGTACTTC	CSALLYEQYF	TRBJ2-7	-	TRBV20-1
TGTGCCAGCAGCTTCGAGGGGGAGGAGACCCAGTACTTC	CASSFEGEETQYF	TRBJ2-5	-	TRBV7-9
TGTGCCAGCAGCTTGGATCGGGACAGGGGGCTAAGCTATGGCTACACCTTC	CASSLDRDRGLSYGYTF	TRBJ1-2	TRBD1	TRBV5-6
TGCAGCGTTGAGGACAGGGGTGGCTACACCTTC	CSVEDRGGYTF	TRBJ1-2	TRBD1	TRBV29-1